The next 32 T cell receptor beta chains were all read from a single sample in a study of blood T cells in healthy people across ages (dated by TCRdb to the mid-2010s). The library was obtained by 5' RACE. The instrument was an Illumina HiSeq 2500. A second PCR of about 7 to 12 cycles was run with a J-beta primer mix and a sample-barcoded 5' primer. The public sequencing data were trimmed at Q25 with fastp and processed into clonotypes with MiXCR by TCRdb, which kept only in-frame beta chains. Each record represents a unique CDR3 protein, reported with the most common genes and DNA among its rows. Counted in this sample were around 870,000 distinct CDR3 sequences; less than 35% of them appeared once. The ten largest clonotypes hold 15% to 20% of the sample. Sequencing was done on a sample of blood. The receptors derive from a woman of 80 years or more in good health.

In its sample, this clonotype was seen a few times. The CDR3 sequence is CASSPQGAGHGYTF. In DNA, the CDR3 is TGTGCCAGCAGCCCGCAGGGGGCCGGCCATGGCTACACCTTC. The V call is TRBV14, the J call TRBJ1-2; 8 nucleotides line up with TRBD1. The V segment lost 4 bases and the J segment 6 bases; nucleotides outside the gene matches: 7. This CDR3 region has 14 residues. The germline CDR1 and CDR2 sequences are SGHDN and FVKESK.

In its sample, this clonotype was seen many times. V gene TRBV7-2 combines with J gene TRBJ1-1, with D possibly being TRBD1 (6 bases). V shed 1 base and J shed 4 bases, with 10 bases lying between them. This CDR3 has 14 residues. In germline, CDR1 is SGHTA, CDR2 FQGNSA. Here the CDR3 reads CASSLGRGFTEAFF. The DNA of the CDR3 is TGTGCCAGCAGCTTAGGCAGGGGTTTCACTGAAGCTTTCTTT.

This clonotype was recorded a few times. This chain joins TRBV7-9 and TRBJ1-1, with D possibly matching TRBD1 (5 bases). Trimming stripped 4 bases from V and 4 bases from J, with 25 bases between. This CDR3 spans 18 amino acids. From germline, CDR1 is SEHNR and CDR2 FQNEAQ (reference sequence). CDR3 loop: CASSSLGDLGEVGTEAFF. The CDR3 DNA sequence: TGTGCCAGCAGCTCTTTGGGGGACCTAGGGGAGGTGGGCACTGAAGCTTTCTTT.

The J gene is TRBJ2-5, the V gene TRBV7-2; 10 bases map to TRBD2. The closer fit of TRBJ2-7 to the DNA end suggests the J call may be wrong. CDR3 length equals 15 residues. Germline lookup yields CDR1 SGHTA and CDR2 FQGNSA. This CDR3 reads CASSFSGRSYDEQYF. CDR3 DNA sequence: TGTGCCAGCAGCTTTAGCGGGAGGAGTTACGACGAGCAGTACTTC.

The rearrangement links TRBV7-9 to TRBJ2-7; D may match TRBD1 or TRBD2 (6 bases each). Germline-derived CDR1 and CDR2 are SEHNR and FQNEAQ (reference sequence). V was cut by 11 bases and J by 12 bases, with 29 bases left in between. This CDR3 has 14 amino acids. The CDR3 sequence: CADSLGGRNGHPYF. The CDR3 DNA reads as TGTGCCGACAGCTTAGGGGGGCGAAACGGACATCCGTACTTC.

This clonotype was observed a handful of times. This rearrangement joins TRBV5-1 to TRBJ1-6, with a weak D call TRBD1 (5 bases). This CDR3 is built from 14 residues. V lost 4 bases, J lost 7 bases, and 12 bases lay in between. CDR1 is SGHRS and CDR2 is YFSETQ in the germline V gene. CDR3 nucleotides: TGCGCCAGCAGCCCGGGACCTGGGAATTCACCCCTCCACTTT. Its protein product is CASSPGPGNSPLHF.

This chain links TRBV27 with TRBJ1-1; D ambiguous. This CDR3 spans 11 amino acids. The germline gives CDR1 MNHEY, CDR2 SMNVEV (reference sequence). The V end lost 10 bases, the J end lost 11 bases, and 17 bases lay between the germline ends. The CDR3 reads CATTRGFEAFF. The CDR3 DNA is TGTGCCACCACCCGAGGGTTCGAGGCTTTCTTT.

This clonotype has a count of ten or more. The chain links TRBV4-2 to TRBJ2-3; 9 positions agree with TRBD2. Germline V CDR1 and CDR2: LGHNA, YNFKEQ. The CDR3 is made up of 16 amino acids. With V trimmed by 1 base and J by 4 bases, 6 bases remained unmatched. DNA of the CDR3: TGTGCCAGCAGCCAAGGAATGCGGGGGGGCTCAGATACGCAGTATTTT. Its translation: CASSQGMRGGSDTQYF.

This clonotype was seen ten or more times. The genes are TRBV5-1 and TRBJ1-4; possibly TRBD1 for D (5 bases). The CDR3 spans 15 residues. Trimming left V 4 bases short and J 6 bases short, with 16 bases between. The V gene's germline CDR1 is SGHRS and CDR2 YFSETQ. The CDR3 nucleotides read TGCGCCAGCAGCAGTGGGAGGGGAAGGTATGAAAAACTGTTTTTT. Amino acid sequence: CASSSGRGRYEKLFF. The full variable domain, with the rest looked up from reference TRBV5-1 and TRBJ1-4, is KAGVTQTPRYLIKTRGQQVTLSCSPISGHRSVSWYQQTPGQGLQFLFEYFSETQRNKGNFPGRFSGRQFSNSRSEMNVSTLELGDSALYLCASSSGRGRYEKLFFGSGTQLSVL.

The V and J genes are TRBV20-1 and TRBJ1-5; D is uncertain. The germline CDR1 and CDR2 sequences are DFQATT and SNEGSKA (reference sequence). Trimming removed 7 bases from V and 2 bases from J, with 21 bases in between. CDR3 length: 16 amino acids. Here the CDR3 reads CSVHALDRLGNQPQHF. The CDR3 nucleotides read TGCAGTGTTCATGCTTTAGACCGCCTCGGCAATCAGCCCCAGCATTTT.

This clonotype was observed many times. CDR3 loop: CASSPGNSLSYEQYF. As DNA, the CDR3 is TGTGCCAGCTCACCAGGGAACAGCCTCTCCTACGAGCAGTACTTC. The chain employs TRBV18 and TRBJ2-7; D call uncertain. The germline V and J ends were trimmed by 2 bases and 0 bases, with 11 bases remaining between them. In germline, CDR1 is KGHSH, CDR2 LQKENI. The CDR3 length is 15 residues.

This clonotype was observed many times. The chain carries TRBV9 and TRBJ1-2; D is ambiguous. CDR3 size: 14 residues. Germline CDR1 is SGDLS and CDR2 is YYNGEE. Between the trimmed V and J ends, which lost 0 bases and 4 bases, there was a span of 10 bases. CDR3 region: CASSVATGGYGYTF. The DNA of the CDR3 is TGTGCCAGCAGCGTAGCGACGGGAGGCTATGGCTACACCTTC.

This clonotype was picked up many times. The chain carries TRBV20-1 and TRBJ2-3; no clear D. CDR3 length: 15 residues. The germline V gene encodes CDR1 DFQATT and CDR2 SNEGSKA (reference sequence). Trimming took 3 bases from V and 0 from J, leaving 13 bases between them. CDR3: CSASAAGDSTDTQYF. CDR3 DNA sequence: TGCAGTGCTAGTGCCGCAGGTGATAGCACAGATACGCAGTATTTT.

This clonotype was recorded a few times. The gene calls are TRBV4-1 and TRBJ2-5; D possibly uses TRBD1 or TRBD2 (5 bases each). The CDR3 loop spans 14 amino acids. Germline CDR1 and CDR2: MGHRA and YSYEKL. Trimming cost V 4 bases and J 4 bases, with 13 bases left between them. The CDR3 region has the DNA TGCGCCAGCAGCCTAACGTACGGGGCAGAGACCCAGTACTTC. It yields the protein CASSLTYGAETQYF.

This clonotype was counted only a few times. A much bigger clone sits one base away, suggesting this may be a read error. J is TRBJ2-5 and V is TRBV10-3; the D call may be TRBD1 or TRBD2 (5 bases each). The germline CDR1 and CDR2 sequences are ENHRY and SYGVKD. The germline V and J ends were trimmed by 0 bases and 11 bases, with 10 bases remaining between them. This CDR3 region has 12 residues. This chain's CDR3 is CAISESGELQYF. In DNA form, the CDR3 reads TGTGCCATCAGTGAGTCAGGGGAGCTTCAGTACTTC.

This clonotype occurred many times. CDR3 DNA: TGCGCCAGCAGCCAAGATCTTTTAGCGGGGGGGAATGAGCAGTTCTTC. Translation gives CASSQDLLAGGNEQFF. The V and J genes are TRBV4-3 and TRBJ2-1; TRBD2 aligns across 11 bases. V was pared by 0 bases and J by 7 bases, with 5 bases of the junction left unmatched. This CDR3 is built from 16 residues. Germline CDR1 LGHNA, CDR2 YSLEER.

Comment on this clonotype: One junction end does not reproduce the germline sequence, and a read error may be involved. The chain employs TRBV24-1 and TRBJ2-3, with D tentatively TRBD1 (6 bases). There are 18 residues in the CDR3. Germline CDR1 is KGHDR and CDR2 is SFDVKD. CDR3 sequence reads: CTTSDLPSQRGFTDTQYF. For the CDR3, the DNA is TGTACCACCAGTGATTTGCCCAGCCAGAGGGGGTTCACAGATACGCAGTATTTT.

This clonotype was seen ten or more times. J is TRBJ2-4 and V is TRBV7-2; D is possibly TRBD1 (6 bases). V gave up 5 bases and J gave up 6 bases, with 17 bases separating them. Germline V gene lookup returns CDR1 SGHTA and CDR2 FQGNSA. This CDR3 has 15 amino acids. DNA of the CDR3: TGTGCCAGCAGCCTAGACCACTTACAGGGAAACATTCAGTACTTC. Protein product: CASSLDHLQGNIQYF.

The genes are TRBV20-1 and TRBJ1-1; 8 bases are shared with TRBD1. Germline V gene data show CDR1 as DFQATT and CDR2 as SNEGSKA (reference sequence). The V segment lost 7 bases and the J segment 1 base; nucleotides outside the gene matches: 14. CDR3 size: 16 residues. This chain's CDR3 is CSVTHPGGGWNTEAFF. The DNA of the CDR3 is TGCAGTGTGACCCACCCAGGGGGCGGGTGGAACACTGAAGCTTTCTTT.

This clonotype was recorded a few times. The V gene is TRBV2, the J gene TRBJ1-1; no clear D gene. Germline loops: CDR1 SNHLY, CDR2 FYNNEI. This CDR3 spans 14 amino acids. The ends were cut back, 4 bases at V and 8 bases at J, with 17 bases in the middle. Written as DNA, the CDR3 is TGTGCCAGCAGTGGTCGTGCATTGGGCCCCGAAGCTTTCTTT. Protein sequence: CASSGRALGPEAFF. The full variable domain, with the rest looked up from reference TRBV2 and TRBJ1-1, is EPEVTQTPSHQVTQMGQEVILRCVPISNHLYFYWYRQILGQKVEFLVSFYNNEISEKSEIFDDQFSVERPDGSNFTLKIRSTKLEDSAMYFCASSGRALGPEAFFGQGTRLTVV.

The chain carries TRBV24-1 and TRBJ2-4; possible D gene TRBD1, 5 bases. The germline gives CDR1 KGHDR, CDR2 SFDVKD. This CDR3 comprises 14 residues. Trimming pared 2 bases from V and 9 bases from J, leaving 13 bases between. Here the CDR3 DNA reads TGTGCCACCAGTGATTCTTCCCGGCAGGGCATTCAGTACTTC. Amino acids: CATSDSSRQGIQYF.

This clonotype was seen ten or more times. CDR3 loop: CASGKQGGHNEQFF. In DNA, the CDR3 is TGTGCCAGCGGCAAACAGGGGGGCCACAATGAGCAGTTCTTC. The chain uses TRBV6-6 and TRBJ2-1; 8 bases fit TRBD1. Losses at the gene ends were 8 bases for V and 5 bases for J; bases not matched to a gene: 8. Germline CDR1 and CDR2: MNHNY and SVGAGI (reference sequence). The CDR3 contains 14 residues.

This chain connects TRBV6-2 or TRBV6-3 to TRBJ2-5; TRBD2 might be the D (6 bases). This CDR3 comprises 14 residues. Germline values: CDR1 MNHEY, CDR2 SVGEGT. Trimming cost V 2 bases and J 5 bases, with 12 bases left between them. CDR3 DNA: TGTGCCAGCAGTTACCCGGGACTGGGGGAGACCCAGTACTTC. Its translation is CASSYPGLGETQYF.

This clonotype was recorded many times. V usage is TRBV20-1 and J usage is TRBJ2-7, with D tentatively TRBD2 (6 bases). The CDR3 runs 10 residues. The V end was cut by 6 bases, the J end by 3 bases, with 6 bases between. Germline loops: CDR1 DFQATT, CDR2 SNEGSKA (reference sequence). CDR3 coding DNA: TGCAGTGCCGGGGGCTACGAGCAGTACTTC. As protein: CSAGGYEQYF.

This clonotype showed up many times. The chain couples TRBV6-5 to TRBJ1-2; D is uncertain. V was trimmed by 0 bases and J by 0 bases, leaving 11 bases between them. The CDR3 covers 16 residues. Germline CDR1 reads MNHEY; CDR2 reads SVGAGI. CDR3 in amino acids: CASSYSGAIANYGYTF. CDR3 nucleotide sequence: TGTGCCAGCAGTTACTCGGGAGCTATAGCTAACTATGGCTACACCTTC.

The genes are TRBV7-9 and TRBJ2-1; 10 bases align to TRBD2. CDR1 and CDR2 from the germline V gene are SEHNR and FQNEAQ (reference sequence). CDR3 size: 16 residues. With 5 bases clipped from V and 15 bases from J, the junction kept 19 bases outside the gene matches. In DNA, the CDR3 is TGTGCCAGCAGCCACGATGGCAGCGGGGGGGCGTCGGGTCGGTTCTTC. Its translation: CASSHDGSGGASGRFF.

The V and J genes are TRBV7-2 and TRBJ2-2; D gene ambiguous. Germline loops: CDR1 SGHTA, CDR2 FQGNSA. CDR3 length equals 14 residues. V was trimmed by 4 bases and J by 8 bases, leaving 14 bases between them. CDR3 loop: CASSSSPDRGELFF. The CDR3 bases are TGTGCCAGCAGCTCCTCTCCGGATCGAGGGGAGCTGTTTTTT.

This sequence joins TRBV7-2 and TRBJ2-7; D remains unclear. This CDR3 is built from 15 residues. Germline CDR1 and CDR2: SGHTA and FQGNSA. Trimming removed 4 bases from V and 1 base from J, with 14 bases in between. The CDR3 nucleotides read TGTGCCAGCAGCTCCTCGGTGGTAGCATCCTACGAGCAGTACTTC. It yields the protein CASSSSVVASYEQYF.

This clonotype came up a few times. The chain uses TRBV6-5 and TRBJ1-5; D not resolved. CDR1 is MNHEY and CDR2 is SVGAGI in the germline V gene. The V end lost 0 bases, the J end lost 7 bases, and 10 bases lay between the germline ends. This CDR3 is built from 14 residues. The CDR3 DNA follows: TGTGCCAGCAGTTACTCGAGGGAAAGACAGCCCCAGCATTTT. Translation: CASSYSRERQPQHF.

This clonotype was detected ten times or more. The rearrangement links TRBV6-2 or TRBV6-3 to TRBJ2-5, with D hard to call. Trimming cost V 10 bases and J 5 bases, with 17 bases left between them. The CDR3 is made up of 13 amino acids. CDR1 is MNHEY and CDR2 is SVGEGT in the germline V gene. CDR3: CATEQNNPETQYF. The CDR3 nucleotides read TGTGCCACCGAACAAAATAACCCGGAGACCCAGTACTTC.

This clonotype was detected a few times. This may stem from a read error, because a much larger clone lies one nucleotide away. This chain connects TRBV4-3 to TRBJ2-5, with D unclear. The CDR3 has 14 residues. Trimming took off 3 bases at V and 11 bases at J, with 19 bases between the two ends. Germline V CDR1 and CDR2: LGHNA, YSLEER. CDR3 sequence (DNA): TGCGCCAGCAGCCAGACGCCTCAGGCTCGTGAGCAGTACTTC. Protein sequence: CASSQTPQAREQYF.

A word on this clonotype: A much larger clone differs by one base, so this may be a read error. This rearrangement joins TRBV12-3 or TRBV12-4 to TRBJ2-7; TRBD2 aligns across 11 bases. The CDR3 is 15 residues long. V was pared by 7 bases and J by 7 bases, with 12 bases of the junction left unmatched. In DNA form, the CDR3 reads TGTGCCAGCACCCCAGGGGCTAGCGGGGGGAATGAGCAGTACTTC. Translated: CASTPGASGGNEQYF.